This T cell receptor beta chain is from a study of shared T cell receptors in the human thymus. Per the germline V gene, CDR1 is LGHNT and CDR2 is FRNRAP. The CDR3 has 16 residues. Using immunoSEQ multiplex PCR, the repertoire was profiled, and TCRdb retains in-frame clones only, with some absent. This table has hundreds of thousands of clones, roughly 90% appearing once. These records were also assigned to another study, of human thymus T cells. That study adds: Related reports documented highly overlapping thymic repertoires among unrelated individuals.

The chain carries TRBV12-5 and TRBJ2-5, with 7 bases lining up with TRBD1. Matching the DNA end better, TRBJ2-7 makes the J call doubtful. The origin of this receptor is a boy under two years old with a congenital heart defect. The source material was thymocytes. The CDR3 DNA sequence: TGTGCTAGTGGTTTGGACCGGGACAGAAGATTCTACGAGCAGTACTTC. Its protein product is CASGLDRDRRFYEQYF.